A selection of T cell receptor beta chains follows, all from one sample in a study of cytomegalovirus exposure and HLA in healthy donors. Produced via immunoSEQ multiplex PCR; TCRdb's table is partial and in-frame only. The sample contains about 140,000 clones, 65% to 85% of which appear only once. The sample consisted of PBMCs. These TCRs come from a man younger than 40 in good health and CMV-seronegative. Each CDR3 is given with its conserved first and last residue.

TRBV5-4	CASTTGPGEPQHF
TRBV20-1	CSATTGEAFF
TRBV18	CASSPRREIDTQYF
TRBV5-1	CASSLGGGTGDQPQHF
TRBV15	CATSRGDSGNTIYF
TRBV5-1	CASSPGLAGETQYF
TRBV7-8	CASSLRSSGRGNNEQFF
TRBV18	CASSRAGGQPQHF
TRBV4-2	CASSQDLVRPQHF
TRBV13	CASSTREGGEGSGANGLTF
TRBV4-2	CASSQGQGGYYGYTF
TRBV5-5	CASSLRGGSNQPQHF
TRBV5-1	CASSLDPGNEQFF